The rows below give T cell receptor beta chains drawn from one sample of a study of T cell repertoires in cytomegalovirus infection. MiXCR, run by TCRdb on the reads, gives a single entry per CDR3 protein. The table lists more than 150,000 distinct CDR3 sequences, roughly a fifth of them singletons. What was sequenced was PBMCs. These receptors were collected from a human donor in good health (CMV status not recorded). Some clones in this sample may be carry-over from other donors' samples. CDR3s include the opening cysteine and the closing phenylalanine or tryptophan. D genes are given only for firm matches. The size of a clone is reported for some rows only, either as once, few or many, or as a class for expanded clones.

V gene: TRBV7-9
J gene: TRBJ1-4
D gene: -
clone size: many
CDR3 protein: CASSLDSGRGMTELFF
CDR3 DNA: TGTGCCAGCAGCTTAGATTCCGGACGGGGAATGACGGAACTGTTTTTT

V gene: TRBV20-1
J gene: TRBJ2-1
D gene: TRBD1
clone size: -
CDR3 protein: CSANRGNEQFF
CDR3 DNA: TGCAGTGCTAACAGGGGCAATGAGCAGTTCTTC

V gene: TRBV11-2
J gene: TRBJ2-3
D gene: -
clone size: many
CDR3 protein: CASSLDRGTDTQYF
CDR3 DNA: TGTGCCAGCAGCTTAGACAGAGGCACAGATACGCAGTATTTT

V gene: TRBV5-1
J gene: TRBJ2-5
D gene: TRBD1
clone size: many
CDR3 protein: CASSFPDRDRGKETQYF
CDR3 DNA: TGCGCCAGCAGCTTCCCCGACCGGGACAGGGGGAAAGAGACCCAGTACTTC

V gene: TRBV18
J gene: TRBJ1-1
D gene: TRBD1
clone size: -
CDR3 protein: CASSLGTEGTFGAFF
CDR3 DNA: TGTGCCAGCTCTCTCGGGACAGAGGGAACATTTGGAGCTTTCTTT

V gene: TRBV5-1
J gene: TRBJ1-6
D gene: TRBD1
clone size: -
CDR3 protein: CASIGTGGYDNSPLHF
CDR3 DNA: TGCGCCAGCATCGGGACAGGGGGCTACGATAATTCACCCCTCCACTTT

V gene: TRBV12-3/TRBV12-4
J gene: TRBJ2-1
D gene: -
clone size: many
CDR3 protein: CASADANEQFF
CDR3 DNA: TGTGCCAGCGCGGACGCCAATGAGCAGTTCTTC

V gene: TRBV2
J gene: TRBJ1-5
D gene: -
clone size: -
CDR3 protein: CASSVWGGNNQPQHF
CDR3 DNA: TGTGCCAGCAGCGTCTGGGGTGGAAACAATCAGCCCCAGCATTTT

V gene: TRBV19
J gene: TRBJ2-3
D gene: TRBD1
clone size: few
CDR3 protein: CASRLRPGGDTQYF
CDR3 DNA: TGTGCCAGTAGACTACGCCCAGGGGGAGATACGCAGTATTTT

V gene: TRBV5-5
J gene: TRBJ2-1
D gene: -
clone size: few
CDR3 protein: CASTSDWGNEQFF
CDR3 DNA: TGTGCCAGCACCTCCGACTGGGGCAATGAGCAGTTCTTC

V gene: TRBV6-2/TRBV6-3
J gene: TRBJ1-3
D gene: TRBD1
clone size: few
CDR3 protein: CASSRARGTGGNTIYF
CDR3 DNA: TGTGCCAGCAGCAGAGCTCGCGGGACAGGGGGAAACACCATATATTTT

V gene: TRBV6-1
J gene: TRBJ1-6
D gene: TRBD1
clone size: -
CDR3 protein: CDSSEITGDRSPLHF
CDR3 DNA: TGTGACAGCAGTGAAATAACAGGGGATCGTTCACCCCTCCACTTT

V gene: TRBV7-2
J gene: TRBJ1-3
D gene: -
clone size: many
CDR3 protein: CASSFGLYSGNTIYF
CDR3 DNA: TGTGCCAGCAGCTTCGGGCTGTACTCTGGAAACACCATATATTTT

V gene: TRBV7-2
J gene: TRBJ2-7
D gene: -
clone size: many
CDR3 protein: CASSPPAFAYEQYF
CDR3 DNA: TGTGCCAGCAGCCCCCCGGCTTTCGCCTACGAGCAGTACTTC

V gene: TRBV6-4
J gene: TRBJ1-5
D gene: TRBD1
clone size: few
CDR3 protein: CASKSRGRISNQPQHF
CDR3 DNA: TGTGCCAGCAAATCGAGGGGGCGTATTAGCAATCAGCCCCAGCATTTT

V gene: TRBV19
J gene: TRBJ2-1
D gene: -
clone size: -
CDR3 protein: CASNTGPPRNEQFF
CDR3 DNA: TGTGCCAGTAATACGGGACCCCCGAGGAATGAGCAGTTCTTC

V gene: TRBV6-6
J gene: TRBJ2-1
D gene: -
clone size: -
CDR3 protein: CASRLVEGSEQFF
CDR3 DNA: TGTGCCAGCCGTCTAGTGGAAGGGAGTGAGCAGTTCTTC

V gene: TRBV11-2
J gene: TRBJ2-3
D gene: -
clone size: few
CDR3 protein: CASSLVDAGHTQYF
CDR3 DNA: TGTGCCAGCAGCTTAGTAGATGCGGGGCATACGCAGTATTTT

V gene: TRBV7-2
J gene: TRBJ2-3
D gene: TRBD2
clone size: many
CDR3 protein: CASSRTSGSGADTQYF
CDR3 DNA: TGTGCCAGCAGCAGGACTAGCGGGAGTGGTGCAGATACGCAGTATTTT

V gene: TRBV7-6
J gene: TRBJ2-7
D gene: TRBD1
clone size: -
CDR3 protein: CASSLVGGATGGGEQYF
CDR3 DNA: TGTGCCAGCAGCTTAGTCGGGGGGGCGACAGGGGGCGGAGAGCAGTACTTC

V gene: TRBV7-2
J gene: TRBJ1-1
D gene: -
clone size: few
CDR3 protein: CASSLVVRGGTAFF
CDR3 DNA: TGTGCCAGCAGCTTAGTGGTGCGAGGGGGGACAGCTTTCTTT

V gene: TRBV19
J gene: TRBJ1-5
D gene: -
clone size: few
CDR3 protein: CASSEILGSHQPQHF
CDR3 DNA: TGTGCCAGTAGCGAAATTTTGGGTTCTCATCAGCCCCAGCATTTT

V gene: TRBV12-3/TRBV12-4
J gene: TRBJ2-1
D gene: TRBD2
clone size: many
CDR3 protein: CASRKTSGLKEFF
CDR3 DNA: TGTGCCAGCAGGAAGACTAGCGGACTTAAAGAGTTCTTC

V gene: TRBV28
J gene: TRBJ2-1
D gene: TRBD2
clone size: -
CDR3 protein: CATQGLLSGRGPRGHEQFF
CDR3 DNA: TGTGCCACACAAGGACTCCTTAGCGGGAGGGGGCCGCGGGGTCATGAGCAGTTCTTC

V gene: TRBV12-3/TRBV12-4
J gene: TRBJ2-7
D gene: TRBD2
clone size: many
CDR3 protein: CASGLAGSYEQYF
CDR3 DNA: TGTGCCAGCGGACTAGCGGGTTCCTACGAGCAGTACTTC

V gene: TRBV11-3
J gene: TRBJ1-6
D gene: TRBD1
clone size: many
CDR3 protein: CASSLRGGATGNSPLHF
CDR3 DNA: TGTGCCAGCAGCTTACGAGGGGGCGCGACCGGTAATTCACCCCTCCACTTT

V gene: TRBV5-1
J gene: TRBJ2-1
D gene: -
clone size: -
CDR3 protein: CASSLGRVYNEQFF
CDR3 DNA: TGCGCCAGCAGCTTGGGGAGAGTTTACAATGAGCAGTTCTTC

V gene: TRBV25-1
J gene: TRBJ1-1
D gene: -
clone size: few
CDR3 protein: CASSDFEQINTEAFF
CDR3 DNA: TGTGCCAGCAGTGATTTCGAACAGATAAACACTGAAGCTTTCTTT

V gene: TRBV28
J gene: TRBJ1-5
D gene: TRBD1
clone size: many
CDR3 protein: CASTPVGTGGASNQPQHF
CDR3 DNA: TGTGCCAGCACCCCGGTGGGGACAGGGGGCGCGAGCAATCAGCCCCAGCATTTT

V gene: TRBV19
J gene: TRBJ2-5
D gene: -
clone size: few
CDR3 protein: CASSGQRGVEETQYF
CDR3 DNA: TGTGCCAGTAGCGGACAGCGAGGCGTCGAAGAAACCCAGTACTTC

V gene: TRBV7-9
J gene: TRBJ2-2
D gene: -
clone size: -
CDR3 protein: CASSPRGASDTGELFF
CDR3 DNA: TGTGCCAGCAGCCCCCGGGGCGCGTCGGACACCGGGGAGCTGTTTTTT

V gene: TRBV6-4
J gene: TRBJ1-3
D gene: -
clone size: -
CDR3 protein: CASSDVTGPGNTIYF
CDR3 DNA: TGTGCCAGCAGTGACGTCACAGGGCCTGGAAACACCATATATTTT

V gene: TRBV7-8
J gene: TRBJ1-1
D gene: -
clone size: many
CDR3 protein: CASSLALQLMNTEAFF
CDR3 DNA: TGTGCCAGCAGCTTAGCGCTCCAGCTAATGAACACTGAAGCTTTCTTT

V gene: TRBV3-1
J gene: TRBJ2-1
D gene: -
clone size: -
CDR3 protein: CASSQVRSSYNEQFF
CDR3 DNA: TGTGCCAGCAGCCAAGTACGTTCCTCCTACAATGAGCAGTTCTTC

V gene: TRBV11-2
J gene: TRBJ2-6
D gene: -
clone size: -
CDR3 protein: CASRPTGPLSGANVLTF
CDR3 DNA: TGTGCCAGCAGACCCACAGGGCCGCTCTCTGGGGCCAACGTCCTGACTTTC

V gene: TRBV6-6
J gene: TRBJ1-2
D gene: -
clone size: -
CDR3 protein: CASTGRGNNYGYTF
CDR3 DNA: TGTGCCAGCACGGGTCGGGGGAACAACTATGGCTACACCTTC

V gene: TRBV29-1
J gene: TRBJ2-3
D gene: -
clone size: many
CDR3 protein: CSVVRVTDTQYF
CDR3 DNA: TGCAGCGTTGTGAGGGTAACAGATACGCAGTATTTT

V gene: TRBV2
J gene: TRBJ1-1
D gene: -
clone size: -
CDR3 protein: CASSAPMNTEAFF
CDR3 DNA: TGTGCCAGCAGTGCGCCCATGAACACTGAAGCTTTCTTT

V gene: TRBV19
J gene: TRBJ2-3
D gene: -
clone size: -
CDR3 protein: CASSITSSTDTQYF
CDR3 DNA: TGTGCCAGTAGTATCACGTCCAGCACAGATACGCAGTATTTT

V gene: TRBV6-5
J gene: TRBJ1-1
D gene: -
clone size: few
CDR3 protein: CASSYSGGKNFMNTEAFF
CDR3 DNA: TGTGCCAGCAGTTACTCGGGGGGGAAGAACTTTATGAACACTGAAGCTTTCTTT

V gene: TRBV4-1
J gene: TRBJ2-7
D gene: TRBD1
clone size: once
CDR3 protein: CASSQAGTGAYEQYF
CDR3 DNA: TGCGCCAGCAGCCAGGCCGGGACAGGGGCTTACGAGCAGTACTTC

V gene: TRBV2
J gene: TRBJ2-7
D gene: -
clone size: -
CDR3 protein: CASSVSRTGAYEQYF
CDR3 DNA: TGTGCCAGCAGTGTCTCGAGGACGGGAGCCTACGAGCAGTACTTC

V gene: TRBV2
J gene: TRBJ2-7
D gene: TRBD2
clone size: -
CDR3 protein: CASSGGLAREQYF
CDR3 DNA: TGTGCCAGCAGCGGGGGACTAGCTCGGGAGCAGTACTTC

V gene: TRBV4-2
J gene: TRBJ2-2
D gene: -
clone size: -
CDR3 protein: CASSQVRGVTGELFF
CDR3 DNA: TGTGCCAGCAGCCAAGTCCGAGGAGTCACCGGGGAGCTGTTTTTT

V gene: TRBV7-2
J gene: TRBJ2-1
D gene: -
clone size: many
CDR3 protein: CASSPGFYNEQFF
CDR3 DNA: TGTGCCAGCAGCCCCGGGTTCTACAATGAGCAGTTCTTC

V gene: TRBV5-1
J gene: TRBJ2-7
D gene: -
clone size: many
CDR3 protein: CASSFEGEQYF
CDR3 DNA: TGCGCCAGCAGCTTCGAGGGGGAGCAGTACTTC